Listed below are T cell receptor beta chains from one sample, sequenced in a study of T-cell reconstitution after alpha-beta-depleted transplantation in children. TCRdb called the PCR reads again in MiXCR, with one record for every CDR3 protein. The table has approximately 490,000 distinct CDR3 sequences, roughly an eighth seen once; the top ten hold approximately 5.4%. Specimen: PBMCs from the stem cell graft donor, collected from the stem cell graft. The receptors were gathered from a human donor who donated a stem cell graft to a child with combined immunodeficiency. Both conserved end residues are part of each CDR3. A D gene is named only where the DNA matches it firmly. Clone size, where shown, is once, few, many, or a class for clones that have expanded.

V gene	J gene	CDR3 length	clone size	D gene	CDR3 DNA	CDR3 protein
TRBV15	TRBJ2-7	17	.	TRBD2	TGTGCCACCAGCAGAGATACGAGCGGGAGGGAGTCCTACGAGCAGTACTTC	CATSRDTSGRESYEQYF
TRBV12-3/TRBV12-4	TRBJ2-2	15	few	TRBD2	TGTGCCAGCAGTTTCGGGCTAGCGGGAACCGGGGAGCTGTTTTTT	CASSFGLAGTGELFF
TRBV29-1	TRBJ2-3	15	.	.	TGCAGCGTTTCGGGGGCACCACCTTGGGGAGATACGCAGTATTTT	CSVSGAPPWGDTQYF
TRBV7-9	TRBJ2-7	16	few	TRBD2	TGTGCCAGCAGCTTTCTAGAGCGGGAGGGTTCACTCGAGCAGTACTTC	CASSFLEREGSLEQYF
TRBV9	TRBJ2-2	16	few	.	TGTGCCAGCAGCGTAGGTAGCGGACAGAACACCGGGGAGCTGTTTTTT	CASSVGSGQNTGELFF
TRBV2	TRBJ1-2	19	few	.	TGTGCCAGCAGTGAACCGGGGAGGGAGGTCCTTATAGGTGACTATGGCTACACCTTC	CASSEPGREVLIGDYGYTF
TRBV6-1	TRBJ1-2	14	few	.	TGTGCCAGCAGTGAAGCATTCACCAGCTATGGCTACACCTTC	CASSEAFTSYGYTF
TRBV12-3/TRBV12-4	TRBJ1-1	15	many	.	TGTGCCAGCAGTTTAGGGCAGGGGAGGTTCACTGAAGCTTTCTTT	CASSLGQGRFTEAFF
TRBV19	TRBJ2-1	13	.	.	TGTGCCAGTACCTCGGACAGCAACAATGAGCAGTTCTTC	CASTSDSNNEQFF
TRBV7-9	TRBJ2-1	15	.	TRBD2	TGTGCCGCGGGCCAGACTAGCGGGGTTTACAATGAGCAGTTCTTC	CAAGQTSGVYNEQFF
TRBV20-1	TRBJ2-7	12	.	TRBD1	TGCAGTGCTATCGGACAGGATTTTGGGCAGTACTTC	CSAIGQDFGQYF
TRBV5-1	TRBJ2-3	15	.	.	TGCGCCAGCAGCTTGGATTTTAGGATCACAGATACGCAGTATTTT	CASSLDFRITDTQYF
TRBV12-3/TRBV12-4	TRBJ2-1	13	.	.	TGTGCCAGCAGTTTAGGTTTTGGAGGTGAGCAGTTCTTC	CASSLGFGGEQFF
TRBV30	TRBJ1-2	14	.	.	TGTGCCTGGAGTAGACACAAAGCCAACTATGGCTACACCTTC	CAWSRHKANYGYTF
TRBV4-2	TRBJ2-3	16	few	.	TGTGCCAGCAGCCAAGGCCCGGGGGGCGGCACAGATACGCAGTATTTT	CASSQGPGGGTDTQYF
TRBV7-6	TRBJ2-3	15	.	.	TGTGCCAGCAGCTTCCCCGGGACCAACACAGATACGCAGTATTTT	CASSFPGTNTDTQYF
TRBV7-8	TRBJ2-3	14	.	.	TGTGCCAGCAGCTTAATGGCGGGCACAGATACGCAGTATTTT	CASSLMAGTDTQYF
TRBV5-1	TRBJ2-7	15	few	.	TGCGCCAGCAGCCCTTCCGGGTCGAACTCCTACGAGCAGTACTTC	CASSPSGSNSYEQYF
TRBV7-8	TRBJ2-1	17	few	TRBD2	TGTGCCAGCAGCTTAGCTGGGGGTACTAGCGGGTACAATGAGCAGTTCTTC	CASSLAGGTSGYNEQFF
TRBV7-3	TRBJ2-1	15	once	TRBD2	TGTGCCAGCAGCCCCAGCGGGGGTAGGTACAATGAGCAGTTCTTC	CASSPSGGRYNEQFF
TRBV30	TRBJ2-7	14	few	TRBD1	TGTGCCTGGAGTGTACGACAGGGGCTCTACGAGCAGTACTTC	CAWSVRQGLYEQYF
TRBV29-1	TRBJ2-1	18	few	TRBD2	TGCAGCGTTATTTTCAGGAGGACCGGGACTAGCGGATACAATGAGCAGTTCTTC	CSVIFRRTGTSGYNEQFF
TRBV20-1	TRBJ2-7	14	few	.	TGCAGTGCTAGAACCCCCTCGGGGTCCTACGAGCAGTACTTC	CSARTPSGSYEQYF
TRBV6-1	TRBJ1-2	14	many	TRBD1	TGTGCCAGCAGTGACAGGACAGGGCCTGTGGACTACACCTTC	CASSDRTGPVDYTF
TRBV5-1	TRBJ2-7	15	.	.	TGCGCCAGCAGCTTGGATCCAGGAAGCTCCTACGAGCAGTACTTC	CASSLDPGSSYEQYF
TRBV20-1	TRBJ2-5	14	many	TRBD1	TGCAGTGCTAGAAGAGACAGGGGCCAAGAGACCCAGTACTTC	CSARRDRGQETQYF
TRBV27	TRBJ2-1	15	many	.	TGTGCCAGCAGCTTGGGGGCAGGCACAGACAATGAGCAGTTCTTC	CASSLGAGTDNEQFF
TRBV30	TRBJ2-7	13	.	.	TGTGCCTGGTCCCACGGTAGGGGGAAAGAGCAGTACTTC	CAWSHGRGKEQYF
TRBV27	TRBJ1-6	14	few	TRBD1	TGTGCCAGACGGGGGGAGGGGGCTAAGTCACCCCTCCACTTT	CARRGEGAKSPLHF
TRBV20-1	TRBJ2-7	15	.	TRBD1	TGCAGTGCTAGTAGTCCCCGACAGGGGACCTACGAGCAGTACTTC	CSASSPRQGTYEQYF
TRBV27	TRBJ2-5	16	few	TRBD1	TGTGCCAGCAGCCCCGGGACAGGTGTACTCCAAGAGACCCAGTACTTC	CASSPGTGVLQETQYF
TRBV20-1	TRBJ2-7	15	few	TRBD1	TGCAGTGCTAGAGGCAACAGGGGGGACTCCTACGAGCAGTACTTC	CSARGNRGDSYEQYF
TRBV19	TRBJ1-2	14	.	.	TGTGCCAGTAGAATGCGCCGGGACCGCCTAGGCTACACCTTC	CASRMRRDRLGYTF
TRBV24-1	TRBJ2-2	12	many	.	TGTGCCACCAGTGGGGGATCCGGGGAGCTGTTTTTT	CATSGGSGELFF
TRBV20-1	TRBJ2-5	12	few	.	TGCAGTGTTTCAACATTGGGAGAGACCCAGTACTTC	CSVSTLGETQYF
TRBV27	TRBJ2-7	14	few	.	TGTGCCAGCAGTCGGGCAGGGATCTCCTACGAGCAGTACTTC	CASSRAGISYEQYF
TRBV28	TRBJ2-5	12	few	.	TGTGCCAGCAGTCGTCACATGGAGACCCAGTACTTC	CASSRHMETQYF
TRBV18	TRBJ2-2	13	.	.	TGTGCCAGCTCAGCGGCAGACACCGGGGAGCTGTTTTTT	CASSAADTGELFF
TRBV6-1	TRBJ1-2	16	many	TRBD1	TGTGCCAGCAGTCGACAGGGGAAATCAGAAAGCTATGGCTACACCTTC	CASSRQGKSESYGYTF